The TCR beta chain described here comes from a study of blood T cell repertoires in COVID-19. Study information: Italy, Spain and the United States were the sources of the convalescent and acute COVID-19 samples.

As handled by the study authors: Amplification of reference gene primers provided the estimated nucleated cell counts. Profiling relied on immunoSEQ multiplex PCR, and the TCRdb table lists in-frame clones only, not all of them. V, J and clone size derive from that table, while D and trimming were established from the DNA sequence. Here the sample spans 40,000 to 55,000 clones, roughly 85% being singletons. Germline CDR1 MRHNA, CDR2 SNTAGT. The V gene lost 6 bases and the J gene lost 4 bases, with 10 bases spanning the gap. This CDR3 has 13 amino acids. The V and J genes are TRBV6-4 and TRBJ1-5; no clear D. This clonotype was obtained from a woman in her 70s with acute or convalescent COVID-19. Sequencing was carried out using peripheral blood. CDR3 bases: TGTGCCAGCAGCGAACAGCAAAATCAGCCCCAGCATTTT. This codes for CASSEQQNQPQHF.